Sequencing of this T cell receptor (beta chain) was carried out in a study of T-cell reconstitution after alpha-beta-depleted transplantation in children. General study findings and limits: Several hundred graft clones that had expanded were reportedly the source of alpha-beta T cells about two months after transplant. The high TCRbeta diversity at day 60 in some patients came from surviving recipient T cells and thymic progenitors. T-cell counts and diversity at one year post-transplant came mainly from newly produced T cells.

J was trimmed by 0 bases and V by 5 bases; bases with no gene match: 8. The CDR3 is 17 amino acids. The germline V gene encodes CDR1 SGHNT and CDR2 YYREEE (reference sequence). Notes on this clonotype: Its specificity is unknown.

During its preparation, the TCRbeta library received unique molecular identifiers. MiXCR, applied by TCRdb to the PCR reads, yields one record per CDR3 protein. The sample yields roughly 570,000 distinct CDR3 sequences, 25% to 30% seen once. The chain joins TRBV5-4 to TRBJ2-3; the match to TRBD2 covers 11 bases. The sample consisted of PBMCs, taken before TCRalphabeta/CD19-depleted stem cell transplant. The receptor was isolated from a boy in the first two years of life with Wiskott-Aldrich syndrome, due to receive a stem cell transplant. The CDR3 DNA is TGTGCCAGCAGTTATGAAAGGACTAGCGGGAGCACAGATACGCAGTATTTT. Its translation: CASSYERTSGSTDTQYF. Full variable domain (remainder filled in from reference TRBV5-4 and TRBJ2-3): ETGVTQSPTHLIKTRGQQVTLRCSSQSGHNTVSWYQQALGQGPQFIFQYYREEENGRGNFPPRFSGLQFPNYSSELNVNALELDDSALYLCASSYERTSGSTDTQYFGPGTRLTVL.